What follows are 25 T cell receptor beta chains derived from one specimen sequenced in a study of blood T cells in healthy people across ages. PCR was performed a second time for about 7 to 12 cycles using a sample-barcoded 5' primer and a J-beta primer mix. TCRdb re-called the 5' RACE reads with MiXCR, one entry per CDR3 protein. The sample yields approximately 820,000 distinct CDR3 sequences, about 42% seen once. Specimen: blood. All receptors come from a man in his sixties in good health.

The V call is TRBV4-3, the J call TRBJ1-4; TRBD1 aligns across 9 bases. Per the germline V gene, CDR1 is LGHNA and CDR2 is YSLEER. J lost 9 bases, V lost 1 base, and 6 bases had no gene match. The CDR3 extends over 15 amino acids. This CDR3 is CASSQADRGEQKLFF. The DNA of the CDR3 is TGCGCCAGCAGCCAAGCGGACAGGGGAGAACAAAAACTGTTTTTT.

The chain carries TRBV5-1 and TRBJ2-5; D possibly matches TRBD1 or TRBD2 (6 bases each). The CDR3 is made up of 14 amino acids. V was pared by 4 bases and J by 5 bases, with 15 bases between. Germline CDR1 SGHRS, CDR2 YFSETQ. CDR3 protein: CASSRRDNAETQYF. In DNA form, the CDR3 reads TGCGCCAGCAGCCGGCGGGACAACGCGGAGACCCAGTACTTC.

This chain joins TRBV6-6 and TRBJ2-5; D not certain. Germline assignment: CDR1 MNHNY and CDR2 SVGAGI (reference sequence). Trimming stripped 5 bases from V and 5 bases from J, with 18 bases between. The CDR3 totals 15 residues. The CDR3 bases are TGTGCCAGCAGTATGACCCGGACCCGGCGGGAGACCCAGTACTTC. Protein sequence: CASSMTRTRRETQYF.

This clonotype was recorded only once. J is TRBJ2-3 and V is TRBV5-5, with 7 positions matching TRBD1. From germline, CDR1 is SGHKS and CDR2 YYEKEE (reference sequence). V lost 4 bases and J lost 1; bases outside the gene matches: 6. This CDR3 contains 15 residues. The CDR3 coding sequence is TGTGCCAGCAGCGGAGGACAGGTCGGCACAGATACGCAGTATTTT. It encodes CASSGGQVGTDTQYF.

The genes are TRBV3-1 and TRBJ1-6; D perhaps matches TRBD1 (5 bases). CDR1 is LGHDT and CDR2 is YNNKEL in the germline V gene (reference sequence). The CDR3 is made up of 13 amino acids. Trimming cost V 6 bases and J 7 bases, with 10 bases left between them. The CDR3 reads CASSLTVNSPLHF. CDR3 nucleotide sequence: TGTGCCAGCAGTCTGACAGTGAATTCACCCCTCCACTTT.

CDR3 residues: CASSPQGSPRVNEQFF. As DNA, the CDR3 is TGTGCCAGCAGCCCCCAGGGTAGTCCTAGGGTCAATGAGCAGTTCTTC. V usage is TRBV7-3 and J usage is TRBJ2-1; maybe TRBD1 (5 bases). The CDR3 consists of 16 residues. The V end lost 5 bases, the J end lost 6 bases, and 20 bases lay between the germline ends. Per germline, CDR1 SGHTA and CDR2 FQGTGA.

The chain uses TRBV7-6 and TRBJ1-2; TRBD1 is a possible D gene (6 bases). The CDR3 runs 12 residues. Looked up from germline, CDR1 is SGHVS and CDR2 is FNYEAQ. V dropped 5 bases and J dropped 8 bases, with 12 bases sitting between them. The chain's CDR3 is CASSPTGGGYTF. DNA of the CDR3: TGTGCCAGCAGCCCGACAGGTGGGGGCTACACCTTC.

The chain's CDR3 is CASSPPGQGSSEQFF. CDR3 nucleotide sequence: TGTGCCAGCTCACCTCCGGGACAGGGTTCCAGTGAGCAGTTCTTC. The chain links TRBV18 to TRBJ2-1, with 9 bases fitting TRBD1. The CDR3 has 15 residues. In germline, CDR1 is KGHSH, CDR2 LQKENI. J gave up 9 bases and V 3 bases, and 9 bases lay outside the gene matches. The entire variable domain, with the rest obtained from reference TRBV18 and TRBJ2-1, is as follows: NAGVMQNPRHLVRRRGQEARLRCSPMKGHSHVYWYRQLPEEGLKFMVYLQKENIIDESGMPKERFSAEFPKEGPSILRIQQVVRGDSAAYFCASSPPGQGSSEQFFGPGTRLTVL.

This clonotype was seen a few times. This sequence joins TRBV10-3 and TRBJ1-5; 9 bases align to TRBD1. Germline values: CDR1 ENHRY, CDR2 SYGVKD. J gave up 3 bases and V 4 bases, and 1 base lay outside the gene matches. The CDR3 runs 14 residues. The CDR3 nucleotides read TGTGCCATCAGTGGGGACAGGGTCAATCAGCCCCAGCATTTT. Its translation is CAISGDRVNQPQHF.

DNA for the CDR3: TGCAGCGTTGGGAGCGGCAGACCTAGCGGGGTTGAGCAGTTCTTC. Translated: CSVGSGRPSGVEQFF. The chain links TRBV29-1 to TRBJ2-1, with TRBD2 matching 9 bases. The CDR3 consists of 15 residues. Losses at the gene ends were 4 bases for V and 9 bases for J; bases not matched to a gene: 13. Germline assignment: CDR1 SQVTM and CDR2 ANQGSEA.

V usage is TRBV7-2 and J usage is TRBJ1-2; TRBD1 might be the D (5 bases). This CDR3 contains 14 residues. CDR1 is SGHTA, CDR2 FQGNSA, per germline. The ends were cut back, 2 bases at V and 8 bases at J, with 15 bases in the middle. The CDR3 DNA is TGTGCCAGCAGCTTAACCCCAGGGAAACCGGGCTACACCTTC. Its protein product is CASSLTPGKPGYTF.

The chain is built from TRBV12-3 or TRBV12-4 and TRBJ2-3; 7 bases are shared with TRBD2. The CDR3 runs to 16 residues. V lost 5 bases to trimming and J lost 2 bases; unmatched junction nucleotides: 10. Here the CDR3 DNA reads TGTGCCAGCAGTCCTACACGAGCGGGGAACACAGATACGCAGTATTTT. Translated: CASSPTRAGNTDTQYF.

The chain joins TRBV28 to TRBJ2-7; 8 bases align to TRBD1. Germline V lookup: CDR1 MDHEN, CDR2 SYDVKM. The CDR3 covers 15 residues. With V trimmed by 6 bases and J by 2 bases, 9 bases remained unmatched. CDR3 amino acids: CASSPTGGNPYEQYF. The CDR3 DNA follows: TGTGCCAGCAGCCCTACAGGGGGGAATCCCTACGAGCAGTACTTC.

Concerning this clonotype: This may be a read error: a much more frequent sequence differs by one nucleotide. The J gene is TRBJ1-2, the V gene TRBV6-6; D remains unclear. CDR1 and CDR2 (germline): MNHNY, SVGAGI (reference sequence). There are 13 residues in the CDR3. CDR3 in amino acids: CAGSYEGDYGYTF. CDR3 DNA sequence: TGTGCCGGCAGTTACGAGGGAGACTATGGCTACACCTTC.

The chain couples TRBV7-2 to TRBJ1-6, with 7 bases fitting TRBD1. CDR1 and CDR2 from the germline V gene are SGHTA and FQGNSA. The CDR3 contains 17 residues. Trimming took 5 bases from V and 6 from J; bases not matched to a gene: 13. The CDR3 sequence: CASSQNHGGTVNSPLHF. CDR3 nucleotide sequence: TGTGCCAGCAGCCAAAACCACGGTGGGACAGTTAATTCACCCCTCCACTTT. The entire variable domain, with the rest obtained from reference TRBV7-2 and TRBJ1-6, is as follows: GAGVSQSPSNKVTEKGKDVELRCDPISGHTALYWYRQSLGQGLEFLIYFQGNSAPDKSGLPSDRFSAERTGGSVSTLTIQRTQQEDSAVYLCASSQNHGGTVNSPLHFGNGTRLTVT.

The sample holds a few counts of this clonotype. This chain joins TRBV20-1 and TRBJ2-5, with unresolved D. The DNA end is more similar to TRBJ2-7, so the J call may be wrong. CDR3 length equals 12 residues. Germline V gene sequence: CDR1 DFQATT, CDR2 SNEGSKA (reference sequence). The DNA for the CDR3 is TGCAGTGCAAGCACACTGGAGTACGAGCAGTACTTC. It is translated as CSASTLEYEQYF.

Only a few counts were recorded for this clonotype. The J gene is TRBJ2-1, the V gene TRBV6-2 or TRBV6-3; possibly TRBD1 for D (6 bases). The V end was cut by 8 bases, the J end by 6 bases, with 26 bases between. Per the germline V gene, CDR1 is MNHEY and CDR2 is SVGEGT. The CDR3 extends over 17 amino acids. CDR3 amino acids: CASLRVQGHFPINEQFF. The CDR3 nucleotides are TGTGCCAGCTTGAGGGTGCAGGGGCACTTCCCCATCAATGAGCAGTTCTTC.

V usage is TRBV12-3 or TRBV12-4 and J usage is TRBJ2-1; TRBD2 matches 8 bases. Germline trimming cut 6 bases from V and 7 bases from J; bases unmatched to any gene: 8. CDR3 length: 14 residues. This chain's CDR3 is CASRSGGVINEQFF. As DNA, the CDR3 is TGTGCCAGCAGATCGGGGGGGGTAATTAATGAGCAGTTCTTC.

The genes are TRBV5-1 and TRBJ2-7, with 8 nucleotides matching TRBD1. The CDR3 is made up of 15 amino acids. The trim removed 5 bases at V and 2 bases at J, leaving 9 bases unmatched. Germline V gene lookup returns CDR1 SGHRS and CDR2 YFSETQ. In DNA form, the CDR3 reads TGCGCCAGCAGGACCGTAGACAGGGGAACCTACGAGCAGTACTTC. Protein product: CASRTVDRGTYEQYF. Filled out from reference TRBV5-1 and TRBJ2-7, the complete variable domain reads KAGVTQTPRYLIKTRGQQVTLSCSPISGHRSVSWYQQTPGQGLQFLFEYFSETQRNKGNFPGRFSGRQFSNSRSEMNVSTLELGDSALYLCASRTVDRGTYEQYFGPGTRLTVT.

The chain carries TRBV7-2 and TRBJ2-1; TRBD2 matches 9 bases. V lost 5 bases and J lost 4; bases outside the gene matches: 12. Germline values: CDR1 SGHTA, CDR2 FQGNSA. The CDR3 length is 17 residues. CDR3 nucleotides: TGTGCCAGCAGCCAGCCCCCCGGGACTAGCCAATACAATGAGCAGTTCTTC. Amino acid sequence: CASSQPPGTSQYNEQFF.

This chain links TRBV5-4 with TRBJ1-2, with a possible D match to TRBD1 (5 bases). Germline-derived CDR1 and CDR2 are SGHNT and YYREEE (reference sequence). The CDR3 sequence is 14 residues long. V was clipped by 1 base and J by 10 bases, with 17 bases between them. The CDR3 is CASSLQTDSYDYTF. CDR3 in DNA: TGTGCCAGCAGCTTGCAGACAGATTCTTACGACTACACCTTC. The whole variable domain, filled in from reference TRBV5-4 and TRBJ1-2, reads ETGVTQSPTHLIKTRGQQVTLRCSSQSGHNTVSWYQQALGQGPQFIFQYYREEENGRGNFPPRFSGLQFPNYSSELNVNALELDDSALYLCASSLQTDSYDYTFGSGTRLTVV.

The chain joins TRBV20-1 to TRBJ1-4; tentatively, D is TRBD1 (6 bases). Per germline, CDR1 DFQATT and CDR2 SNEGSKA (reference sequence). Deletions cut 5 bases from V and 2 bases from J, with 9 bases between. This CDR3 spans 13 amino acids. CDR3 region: CSAYRVTNEKLFF. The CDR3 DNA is TGCAGTGCTTACAGGGTGACTAATGAAAAACTGTTTTTT.

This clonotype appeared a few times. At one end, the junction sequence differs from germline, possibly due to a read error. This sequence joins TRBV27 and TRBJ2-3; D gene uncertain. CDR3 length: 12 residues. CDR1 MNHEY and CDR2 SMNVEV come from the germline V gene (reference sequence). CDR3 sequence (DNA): TGTGCCAGCAGTTTTAGCAAAGATACGCAGTATTTT. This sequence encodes CASSFSKDTQYF.

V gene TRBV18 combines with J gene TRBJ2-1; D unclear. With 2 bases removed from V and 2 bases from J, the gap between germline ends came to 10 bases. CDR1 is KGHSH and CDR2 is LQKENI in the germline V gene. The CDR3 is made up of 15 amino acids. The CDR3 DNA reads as TGTGCCAGCTCACCAAGTATTGGGACCTACAATGAGCAGTTCTTC. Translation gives CASSPSIGTYNEQFF.

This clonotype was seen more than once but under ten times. The CDR3 loop reads CASSIGTGRETQYF. CDR3 DNA: TGCGCCAGCAGCATTGGGACAGGGAGGGAGACCCAGTACTTC. The chain is built from TRBV5-1 and TRBJ2-5, with 9 bases aligning to TRBD1. Trimming cost V 4 bases and J 5 bases; bases outside gene matches: 6. Per germline, CDR1 SGHRS and CDR2 YFSETQ. CDR3 length equals 14 residues.